This T cell receptor beta chain was obtained from a study of blood T cell repertoires in COVID-19 (dated by TCRdb to about 2020). About the full investigation: Samples from collaborators originated in the United States, Italy and Spain and spanned both the acute and convalescent phases of COVID-19. The material from the prospective study consisted of cDNA or gDNA derived from T cells, B-cell-depleted T cells, or PBMCs. The dataset comprised deeply sampled blood TCRbeta repertoires from subjects exposed to, actively infected with, or recovered from COVID-19. The repertoires were released in a freely available public database meant as a resource for research on the immune response to SARS-CoV-2. The samples were drawn from two sources: the first 160 participants of the ongoing ImmuneRACE study, and 1,200 or so subjects contributed by 6 global collaborators. Nearly every sample came with metadata listing a de-identified subject ID, COVID-19 status, age in years and sex. Where HLA class I and class II types were available, the types were taken from metadata supplied by the sample provider, not from assay-based typing. What the research found in general, with its limitations: The amount of clinical and demographic metadata varied by source and participant and was provided uncurated.

TCRbeta CDR3 regions were amplified from genomic DNA using the immunoSEQ Assay, a bias-controlled multiplex PCR. In the source study's methods: Nucleated cell counts per sample were estimated from amplification of reference gene primers within the assay. To quantify the absolute abundance of each unique TCRbeta CDR3 rearrangement, sequence reads were collapsed and filtered. Productive Simpson clonality was computed per sample as the square root of Simpson's diversity index over productive rearrangements. In TCRdb, the immuneACCESS table is reduced to in-frame sequences with V and J assigned. These tables do not hold every clone; where another copy was compared, an unresolved V gene accounts for under half, and the others remain unexplained. Clonal size and the V and J genes are those of that table, whereas D and trimming came from the DNA. This sample lists approximately 250,000 clones; approximately 89% were detected once. The top ten hold approximately 8.2% of the sample.

With respect to this clone: The antigen this receptor binds is unknown. One base away there is no much larger clone; base qualities are not given.

Each collaborating institution followed its own protocols to collect whole blood in K2EDTA tubes. For TCRbeta analysis, collaborators shipped samples in one of three forms: frozen whole blood, isolated PBMCs, or DNA extracted from either of those sample types. The cysteine opens and the phenylalanine closes a CDR3 of 16 amino acids. Only CDR3 DNA is held: 48 bases, read in frame from base 1. V is cut back by 10 bases and J by 0 bases, with 7 bases in the junction unmatched. CDR1 SNHLY and CDR2 FYNNEI are derived from the germline V gene. The V and J genes are TRBV2 and TRBJ2-6; TRBD1 fits 9 bases in the junction. The TCR originated in a man aged 35 to 55 with active or convalescent COVID-19. Material: peripheral blood. The CDR3: CATGTGTDSGANVLTF. The DNA sequence is as follows: TGTGCCACGGGGACAGGGACCGACTCTGGGGCCAACGTCCTGACTTTC.